This T cell receptor beta chain was recovered during a study of blood T cell repertoires in COVID-19. Study-level background: Acute-phase and convalescent COVID-19 samples originated in the United States, Italy and Spain.

In the original analysis: Reference gene primer amplification yielded estimated nucleated cell counts. Measured with immunoSEQ multiplex PCR; TCRdb has only the in-frame clones, and not every one. That table supplies the V and J calls and clone size; D and trimming were determined from the DNA. Of some 290,000 clones detected, roughly 90% appear once; the ten largest clones hold roughly 11%. The trim removed 6 bases at V and 8 bases at J, leaving 8 bases unmatched. CDR3 length: 14 residues. Germline CDR1 MDHEN, CDR2 SYDVKM. The clonotype originates from a woman aged 30 to 39 with COVID-19, enrolled during active disease. Sequenced sample: peripheral blood. The chain couples TRBV28 to TRBJ1-4; 8 bases match TRBD1. The CDR3 coding sequence is TGTGCCAGCAGGACCGGGACAGGAAAAGAAAAACTGTTTTTT. This encodes CASRTGTGKEKLFF.